A single sample gave rise to the 20 T cell receptor beta chains below, sequenced in a study of cytotoxic CD8 clonotypes in ibrutinib-treated CLL. Some clones are missing from TCRdb's copy, which holds only in-frame ones; the method was immunoSEQ multiplex PCR. The sample records around 150,000 clones, roughly 77% being singletons. The source was PBMCs, collected after 12 months of ibrutinib treatment. These receptors were obtained from a human donor with chronic lymphocytic leukemia.

This chain uses TRBV9 with TRBJ2-1; D is uncertain. The CDR3 sequence is 15 residues long. CDR1 is SGDLS and CDR2 is YYNGEE in the germline V gene. V was trimmed by 3 bases and J by 2 bases, leaving 12 bases between them. Here the CDR3 DNA reads TGTGCCAGCAGCGAACGGGCCCTGACCTACAATGAGCAGTTCTTC. Its protein is CASSERALTYNEQFF. The full variable domain, its missing parts supplied by reference TRBV9 and TRBJ2-1, is DSGVTQTPKHLITATGQRVTLRCSPRSGDLSVYWYQQSLDQGLQFLIQYYNGEERAKGNILERFSAQQFPDLHSELNLSSLELGDSALYFCASSERALTYNEQFFGPGTRLTVL.

The chain is built from TRBV28 and TRBJ2-3, with 9 nucleotides matching TRBD2. The V and J ends lost 6 bases and 2 bases, in that order; junction bases with no gene match: 6. The CDR3 runs to 15 residues. Per germline, CDR1 MDHEN and CDR2 SYDVKM. The CDR3 spells CASSPTSGYTDTQYF. CDR3 nucleotides: TGTGCCAGCAGCCCGACTAGCGGCTACACAGATACGCAGTATTTT.

V and J are TRBV2 and TRBJ1-2; unclear D gene. With 6 bases removed from V and 8 bases from J, the gap between germline ends came to 19 bases. Germline V CDR1 and CDR2: SNHLY, FYNNEI. CDR3 length equals 14 residues. The DNA of the CDR3 is TGTGCCAGCAGGGAGGTCGCATCCGGCGGAGGCTACACCTTC. Protein: CASREVASGGGYTF.

V gene TRBV25-1 combines with J gene TRBJ2-3, with 10 bases matching TRBD2. The junction had 2 bases not matched to a gene; V was cut back by 1 base and J by 1 base. From germline, CDR1 is MGHDK and CDR2 SYGVNS. The CDR3 loop spans 16 amino acids. The CDR3 DNA follows: TGTGCCAGCAGTGAATCCGGACTAGCGGGCACAGATACGCAGTATTTT. Amino acid sequence: CASSESGLAGTDTQYF.

This chain connects TRBV10-3 to TRBJ2-7, with D perhaps TRBD1 or TRBD2 (7 bases each). CDR3 length: 15 residues. Germline CDR1 reads ENHRY; CDR2 reads SYGVKD. V was clipped by 7 bases and J by 5 bases, with 21 bases between them. The CDR3 loop reads CAITKGEGALNEQYF. The CDR3, as DNA: TGTGCCATCACAAAGGGGGAGGGGGCGTTAAACGAGCAGTACTTC.

This clone has more than one count but fewer than ten. The CDR3 loop reads CASSPGGARAYF. As DNA, the CDR3 is TGTGCCAGCAGCCCCGGAGGGGCCAGGGCGTACTTC. The gene calls are TRBV11-1 and TRBJ2-5; D is possibly TRBD2 (6 bases). The CDR3 runs 12 residues. Germline CDR1 is SGHAT and CDR2 is FQDESV (reference sequence). Trimming left V 5 bases short and J 13 bases short, with 17 bases between.

The chain is built from TRBV11-1 and TRBJ2-2; tentatively, D is TRBD1 or TRBD2 (5 bases each). With 4 bases removed from V and 0 bases from J, the gap between germline ends came to 9 bases. The CDR3 consists of 15 residues. Looked up from germline, CDR1 is SGHAT and CDR2 is FQDESV (reference sequence). CDR3 sequence: CASSSGTTNTGELFF. The CDR3 DNA sequence: TGTGCCAGCAGCTCCGGGACGACGAACACCGGGGAGCTGTTTTTT.

This chain uses TRBV5-1 with TRBJ2-7; D might be TRBD1 or TRBD2, each matching 5 bases. Germline V gene data show CDR1 as SGHRS and CDR2 as YFSETQ. This CDR3 region has 14 residues. V shed 5 bases and J shed 2 bases, with 14 bases lying between them. As DNA, the CDR3 is TGCGCCAGCAGTTCGGACATGGGACCCTACGAGCAGTACTTC. Its translation: CASSSDMGPYEQYF. Using reference TRBV5-1 and TRBJ2-7 for the parts outside the CDR3, the full variable domain is KAGVTQTPRYLIKTRGQQVTLSCSPISGHRSVSWYQQTPGQGLQFLFEYFSETQRNKGNFPGRFSGRQFSNSRSEMNVSTLELGDSALYLCASSSDMGPYEQYFGPGTRLTVT.

The rearrangement joins TRBV9 to TRBJ2-2, with 7 bases matching TRBD1. CDR1 is SGDLS, CDR2 YYNGEE, per germline. The ends lost 5 bases at V and 4 bases at J; junction bases unmatched: 8. The CDR3 has 15 amino acids. The CDR3 DNA follows: TGTGCCAGCAGTTTCGACAGGGCCTTCACCGGGGAGCTGTTTTTT. Protein product: CASSFDRAFTGELFF.

The rearrangement links TRBV15 to TRBJ2-7, with D perhaps given as TRBD1 or TRBD2 (5 bases each). The CDR3 is made up of 17 amino acids. V gave up 0 bases and J gave up 3 bases, with 18 bases separating them. Germline V CDR1 and CDR2: LNHNV, YYDKDF (reference sequence). CDR3 DNA sequence: TGTGCCACCAGCAGAGAGCTGACGGGACGGCAGATCTACGAGCAGTACTTC. Residues: CATSRELTGRQIYEQYF.

J is TRBJ1-5 and V is TRBV5-1; D is perhaps TRBD1 (5 bases). The CDR3 contains 16 residues. Trimming cost V 2 bases and J 7 bases, with 19 bases left between them. From germline, CDR1 is SGHRS and CDR2 YFSETQ. The CDR3 nucleotides read TGCGCCAGCAGCTTAATACCCGGGACGGCGGGCCAGCCCCAGCATTTT. Translation gives CASSLIPGTAGQPQHF.

The rearrangement links TRBV5-6 to TRBJ1-1; D is ambiguous. Germline CDR1 is SGHDT and CDR2 is YYEEEE. The CDR3 is 14 amino acids. V lost 2 bases and J lost 4, with 12 bases in between. In DNA form, the CDR3 reads TGTGCCAGCAGCTTAATATCTTCCGGCACTGAAGCTTTCTTT. Translated, it gives CASSLISSGTEAFF.

This chain connects TRBV4-1 to TRBJ1-3; D is perhaps TRBD1 (6 bases). The CDR3 loop spans 15 amino acids. V was cut by 3 bases and J by 3 bases, with 12 bases left in between. Germline CDR1 is MGHRA and CDR2 is YSYEKL. The CDR3, as DNA: TGCGCCAGCAGCCACACAGGGTACATTGGAAACACCATATATTTT. It yields the protein CASSHTGYIGNTIYF.

As regards this clone: One junction end disagrees with the germline gene, perhaps due to a read error. The chain is built from TRBV11-3 and TRBJ2-1; D might be TRBD1 (6 bases). CDR3 length equals 13 residues. CDR1 is SGHNT, CDR2 YENEEA, per germline. CDR3 DNA sequence: TGTGCCAGCAGCATAGACAGGTTAGGGGAGCAGTTCTTC. It yields the protein CASSIDRLGEQFF.

V and J are TRBV4-1 and TRBJ1-2, with a possible D match to TRBD1 (5 bases). Trimming pared 6 bases from V and 4 bases from J, leaving 9 bases between. The CDR3 is 12 residues long. Per the germline V gene, CDR1 is MGHRA and CDR2 is YSYEKL. The CDR3 sequence is CASSTGPYGYTF. The CDR3 region has the DNA TGCGCCAGCAGTACGGGGCCCTATGGCTACACCTTC.

The chain has TRBV7-9 and TRBJ2-5; the D call may be TRBD1 or TRBD2 (5 bases each). This CDR3 has 14 residues. The V and J ends lost 1 base and 4 bases respectively, with 10 bases between them. From germline, CDR1 is SEHNR and CDR2 FQNEAQ (reference sequence). This CDR3 reads CASSLVRGVETQYF. In DNA form, the CDR3 reads TGTGCCAGCAGCTTAGTAAGGGGAGTAGAGACCCAGTACTTC.

The sample holds one count of this clone. CDR3 in amino acids: CASSPWEQGSGYEQYF. In DNA form, the CDR3 reads TGTGCCAGCTCACCATGGGAACAGGGTAGTGGCTACGAGCAGTACTTC. The rearrangement links TRBV18 to TRBJ2-7; D possibly corresponds to TRBD1 (6 bases). Trimming left V 2 bases short and J 3 bases short, with 17 bases between. The CDR3 extends over 16 amino acids. CDR1 and CDR2 from the germline V gene are KGHSH and LQKENI.

This clone was seen just once. This rearrangement joins TRBV30 to TRBJ2-7; TRBD2 is a possible D gene (6 bases). This CDR3 is 15 amino acids long. Germline CDR1 and CDR2: GTSNPN and SVGIG (reference sequence). Trimming took off 5 bases at V and 0 bases at J, with 17 bases between the two ends. CDR3 amino acids: CAWDRPGSSSYEQYF. CDR3 coding DNA: TGTGCCTGGGACCGTCCCGGGAGCAGCTCCTACGAGCAGTACTTC.

The genes are TRBV9 and TRBJ2-7, with 7 bases matching TRBD2. V lost 0 bases, J lost 3 bases, and 3 bases stayed unmatched. The CDR3 has 14 residues. Germline V gene data show CDR1 as SGDLS and CDR2 as YYNGEE. The CDR3 DNA follows: TGTGCCAGCAGCGTAGGAGGGGAGGGCTACGAGCAGTACTTC. It encodes CASSVGGEGYEQYF.

The gene calls are TRBV28 and TRBJ2-7; D gene uncertain. Trimming stripped 5 bases from V and 1 base from J, with 6 bases between. The length of the CDR3 is 12 residues. In germline, CDR1 is MDHEN, CDR2 SYDVKM. The CDR3 DNA sequence: TGTGCCAGCAGTGTTGAATCCTACGAGCAGTACTTC. Amino acid sequence: CASSVESYEQYF.